The 9 T cell receptor beta chains presented below share a single source sample, sequenced in a study of glioma-infiltrating T cells. The iRepertoire nested amplicon-rescue multiplex PCR amplified TCR alpha and beta CDR3s from RNA. TCRdb itself ran the multiplex PCR reads through MiXCR, one entry per CDR3 protein. This table has 300,000 to 450,000 distinct CDR3 sequences, less than 50% appearing once. Sequencing input: glioma tissue, nonneoplastic brain tissue, or PBMCs (not recorded which). These receptors all come from a human donor with low-grade glioma or glioblastoma, undergoing nonglioma brain surgery, or in good health (not recorded which).

The chain carries TRBV28 and TRBJ2-7; 14 nucleotides match TRBD2. Trimming took 2 bases from V and 6 from J; bases not matched to a gene: 6. CDR3 length equals 16 residues. CDR1 and CDR2 (germline): MDHEN, SYDVKM. CDR3: CASSLPGLAGAREQYF. CDR3 bases: TGTGCCAGCAGTTTACCGGGACTAGCGGGAGCTCGCGAGCAGTACTTC.

The sample holds a few counts of this clonotype. V is TRBV4-2 and J is TRBJ2-3, with D uncertain. The V gene lost 0 bases and the J gene lost 0 bases, with 7 bases spanning the gap. Germline V gene lookup returns CDR1 LGHNA and CDR2 YNFKEQ. The CDR3 runs to 15 residues. The CDR3 DNA reads TGTGCCAGCAGCCAAGATTACCGGAGCACAGATACGCAGTATTTT. It codes for CASSQDYRSTDTQYF.

Concerning this clonotype: A clone one base away is much larger, so this may be a read error. The V call is TRBV15, the J call TRBJ1-1, with D hard to call. The CDR3 contains 14 residues. Germline CDR1 LNHNV, CDR2 YYDKDF (reference sequence). V was clipped by 3 bases and J by 7 bases, with 15 bases between them. The CDR3 DNA sequence: TGTGCCACCAGCAGTACCGGGATCCAGAGTGAAGCTTTCTTT. This sequence encodes CATSSTGIQSEAFF.

The chain is built from TRBV6-8 and TRBJ2-5; 10 bases map to TRBD2. The V gene's germline CDR1 is MNHGY and CDR2 SAAAGT. The junction had 3 bases not matched to a gene; V was cut back by 1 base and J by 4 bases. The CDR3 is made up of 15 amino acids. CDR3 bases: TGTGCCAGCAGTTACTGGCTAGCGGGGGTAGAGACCCAGTACTTC. This sequence encodes CASSYWLAGVETQYF.

Concerning this clonotype: One junction end does not reproduce the germline sequence, and a read error may be involved. This rearrangement joins TRBV7-9 to TRBJ2-5; 9 nucleotides agree with TRBD2. The germline gives CDR1 SEHNR, CDR2 FQNEAQ (reference sequence). CDR3 length equals 16 residues. CDR3 residues: CASSLVRLAAKETQYF. The CDR3 DNA reads as TGTGCCAGTAGCTTAGTAAGACTAGCGGCAAAAGAGACCCAGTACTTC.

Notes on this clonotype: Possible read error: a much larger clone is one base away. The J gene is TRBJ1-2, the V gene TRBV4-2; 8 bases align to TRBD1. CDR1 is LGHNA, CDR2 YNFKEQ, per germline. The CDR3 has 18 residues. V was clipped by 4 bases and J by 2 bases; unmatched bases: 15. The CDR3 protein is CASSLRGGQATPNYGYTF. CDR3 nucleotide sequence: TGTGCCAGCAGCCTGAGAGGGGGACAGGCAACGCCAAACTATGGCTACACCTTC.

This clonotype was seen a few times. The chain has TRBV4-1 and TRBJ2-1, with D tentatively TRBD1 or TRBD2 (6 bases each). The CDR3 runs 17 residues. In germline, CDR1 is MGHRA, CDR2 YSYEKL. Trimming pared 1 base from V and 0 bases from J, leaving 13 bases between. The CDR3 loop is CASSQGPGAISYNEQFF. The CDR3 DNA follows: TGCGCCAGCAGCCAAGGCCCGGGGGCCATCTCCTACAATGAGCAGTTCTTC.

The rearrangement joins TRBV6-2 or TRBV6-3 to TRBJ2-3; 9 nucleotides align to TRBD2. Unmatched junction bases numbered 6, after V lost 5 bases and J lost 0 bases. This CDR3 is built from 16 residues. CDR1 MNHEY and CDR2 SVGEGT come from the germline V gene. The CDR3 coding sequence is TGTGCCAGCAGTCCGACTAGCGGTTTTAGCACAGATACGCAGTATTTT. It encodes CASSPTSGFSTDTQYF.

Worth noting for this clonotype: This may come from a read error, since a much larger clone is one base off. J is TRBJ2-1 and V is TRBV28, with TRBD2 identical over 8 bases. J lost 1 base, V lost 5 bases, and 10 bases had no gene match. CDR3 length equals 17 residues. Germline V gene sequence: CDR1 MDHEN, CDR2 SYDVKM. CDR3: CASSGADSGASYNEQFF. The CDR3 region has the DNA TGTGCCAGCAGTGGCGCCGATAGCGGGGCTTCCTACAATGAGCAGTTCTTC.